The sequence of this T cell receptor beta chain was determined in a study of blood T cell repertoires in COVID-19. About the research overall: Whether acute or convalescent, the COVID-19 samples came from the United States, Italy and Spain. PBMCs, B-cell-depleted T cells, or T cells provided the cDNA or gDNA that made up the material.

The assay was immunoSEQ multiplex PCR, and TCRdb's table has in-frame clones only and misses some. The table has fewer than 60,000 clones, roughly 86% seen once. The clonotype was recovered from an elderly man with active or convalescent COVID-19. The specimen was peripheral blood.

For the CDR3, the DNA is TGTGCCAGCAGTTTCTGGACTAGCGACTACGAGCAGTACTTC. Its protein is CASSFWTSDYEQYF. The chain couples TRBV28 to TRBJ2-7, with 9 bases lining up with TRBD2. With 3 bases clipped from V and 3 bases from J, the junction kept 3 bases outside the gene matches. The CDR3 spans 14 residues. The V gene's germline CDR1 is MDHEN and CDR2 SYDVKM. Full variable domain (remainder filled in from reference TRBV28 and TRBJ2-7): DVKVTQSSRYLVKRTGEKVFLECVQDMDHENMFWYRQDPGLGLRLIYFSYDVKMKEKGDIPEGYSVSREKKERFSLILESASTNQTSMYLCASSFWTSDYEQYFGPGTRLTVT.